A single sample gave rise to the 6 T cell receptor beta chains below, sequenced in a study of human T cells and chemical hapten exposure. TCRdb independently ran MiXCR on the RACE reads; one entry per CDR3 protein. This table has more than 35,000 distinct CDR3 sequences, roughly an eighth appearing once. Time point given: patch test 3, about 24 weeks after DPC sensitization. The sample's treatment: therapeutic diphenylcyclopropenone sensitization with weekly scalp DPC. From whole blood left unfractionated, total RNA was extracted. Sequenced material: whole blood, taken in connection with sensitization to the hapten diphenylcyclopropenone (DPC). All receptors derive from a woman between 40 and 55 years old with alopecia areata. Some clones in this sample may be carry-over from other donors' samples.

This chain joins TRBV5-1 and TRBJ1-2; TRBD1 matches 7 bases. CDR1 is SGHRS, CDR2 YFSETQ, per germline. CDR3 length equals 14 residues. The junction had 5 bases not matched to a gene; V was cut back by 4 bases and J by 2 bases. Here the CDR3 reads CASSMRGQNYGYTF. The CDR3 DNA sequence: TGCGCCAGCAGCATGCGGGGACAGAACTATGGCTACACCTTC.

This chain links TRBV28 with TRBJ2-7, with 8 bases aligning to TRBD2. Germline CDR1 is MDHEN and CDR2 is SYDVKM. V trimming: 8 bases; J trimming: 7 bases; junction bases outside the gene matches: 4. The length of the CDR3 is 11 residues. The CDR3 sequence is CASGLAWEQYF. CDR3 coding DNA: TGTGCCAGCGGACTAGCTTGGGAGCAGTACTTC.

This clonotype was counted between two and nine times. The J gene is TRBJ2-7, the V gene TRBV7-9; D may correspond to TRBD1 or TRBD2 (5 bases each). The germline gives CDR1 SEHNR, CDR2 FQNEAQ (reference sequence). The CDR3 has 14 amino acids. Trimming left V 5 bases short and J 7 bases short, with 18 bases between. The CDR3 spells CASSTGTAVREQYF. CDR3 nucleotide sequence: TGTGCCAGCAGCACCGGGACCGCCGTGAGGGAGCAGTACTTC.

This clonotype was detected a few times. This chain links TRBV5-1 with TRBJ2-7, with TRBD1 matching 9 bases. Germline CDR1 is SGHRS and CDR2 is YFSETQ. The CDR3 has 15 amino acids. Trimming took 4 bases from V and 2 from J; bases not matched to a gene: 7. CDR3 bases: TGCGCCAGCAGCCTTACAGGGGGCATTACCTACGAGCAGTACTTC. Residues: CASSLTGGITYEQYF.

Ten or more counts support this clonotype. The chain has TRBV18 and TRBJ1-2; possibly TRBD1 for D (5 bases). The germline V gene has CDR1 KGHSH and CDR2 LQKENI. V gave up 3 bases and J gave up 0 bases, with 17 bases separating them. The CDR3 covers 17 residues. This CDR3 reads CASSPEGRLPTNYGYTF. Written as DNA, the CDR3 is TGTGCCAGCTCACCTGAGGGGCGCCTTCCGACTAACTATGGCTACACCTTC.

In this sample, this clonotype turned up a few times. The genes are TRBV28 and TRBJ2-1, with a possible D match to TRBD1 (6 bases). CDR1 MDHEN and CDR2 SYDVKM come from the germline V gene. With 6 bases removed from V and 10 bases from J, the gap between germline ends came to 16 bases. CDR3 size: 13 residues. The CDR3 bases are TGTGCCAGCAGGCCCACAGGGTCCCCCGAGCAGTTCTTC. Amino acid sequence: CASRPTGSPEQFF.